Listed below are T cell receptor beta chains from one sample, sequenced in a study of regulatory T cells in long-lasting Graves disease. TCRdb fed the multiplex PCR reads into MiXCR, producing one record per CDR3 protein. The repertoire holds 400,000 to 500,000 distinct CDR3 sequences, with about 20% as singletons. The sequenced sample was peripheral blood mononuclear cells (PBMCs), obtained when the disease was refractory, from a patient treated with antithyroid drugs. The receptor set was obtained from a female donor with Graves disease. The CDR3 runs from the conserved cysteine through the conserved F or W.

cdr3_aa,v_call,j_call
CSARLITGSTEAFF,TRBV29-1,TRBJ1-1
CASHLRDTEAFF,TRBV28,TRBJ1-1
CASSYEGYSNQPQHF,TRBV6-5,TRBJ1-5
CASSLVQHSNQPQHF,TRBV27,TRBJ1-5
CASSLVGGGLDTDTQYF,TRBV7-2,TRBJ2-3
CASSWTWGRDTNYGYTF,TRBV11-3,TRBJ1-2
CASTGGGLNTEAFF,TRBV12-3/TRBV12-4,TRBJ1-1
CASRTGGSGHTF,TRBV6-1,TRBJ1-2
CASSAQLTGSGNTIYF,TRBV9,TRBJ1-3
CASSQQPTYNEQFF,TRBV28,TRBJ2-1
CSALAGGSYQETQYF,TRBV20-1,TRBJ2-5